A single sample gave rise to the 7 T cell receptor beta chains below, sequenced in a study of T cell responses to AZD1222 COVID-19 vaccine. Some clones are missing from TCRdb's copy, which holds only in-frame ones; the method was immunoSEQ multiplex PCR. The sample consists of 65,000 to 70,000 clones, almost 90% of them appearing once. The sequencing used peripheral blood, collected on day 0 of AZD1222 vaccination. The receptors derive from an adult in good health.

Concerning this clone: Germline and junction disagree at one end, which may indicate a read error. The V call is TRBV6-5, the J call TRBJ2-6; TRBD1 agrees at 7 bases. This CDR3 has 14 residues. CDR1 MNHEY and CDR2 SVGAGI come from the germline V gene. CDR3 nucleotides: TGTGCCAGCAGTTACGGGGCAGGGGGCAACGTCCTGACTTTC. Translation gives CASSYGAGGNVLTF.

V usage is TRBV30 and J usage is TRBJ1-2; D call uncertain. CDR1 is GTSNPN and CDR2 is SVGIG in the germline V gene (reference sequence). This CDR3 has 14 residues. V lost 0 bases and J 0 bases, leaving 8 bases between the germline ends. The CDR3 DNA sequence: TGTGCCTGGAGTGTGGGGTCTTCTAACTATGGCTACACCTTC. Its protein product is CAWSVGSSNYGYTF.

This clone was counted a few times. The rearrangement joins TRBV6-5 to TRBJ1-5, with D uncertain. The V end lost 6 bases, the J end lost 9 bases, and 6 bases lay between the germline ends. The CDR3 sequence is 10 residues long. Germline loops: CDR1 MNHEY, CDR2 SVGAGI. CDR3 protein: CASSTGPQHF. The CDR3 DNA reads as TGTGCCAGCAGCACCGGGCCCCAGCATTTT.

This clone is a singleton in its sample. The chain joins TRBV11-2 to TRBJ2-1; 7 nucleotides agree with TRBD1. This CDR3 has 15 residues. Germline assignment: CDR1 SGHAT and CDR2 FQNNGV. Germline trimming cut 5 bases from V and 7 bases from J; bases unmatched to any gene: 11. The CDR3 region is CASSPPGLQGNEQFF. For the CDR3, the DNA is TGTGCCAGCAGCCCCCCGGGCCTACAGGGGAATGAGCAGTTCTTC.

The CDR3 coding sequence is TGTGCCAGCAGCCGCACAGTCGTGGGATTAGCGGGGGGTACAGATACGCAGTATTTT. It encodes CASSRTVVGLAGGTDTQYF. The rearrangement uses TRBV7-6 and TRBJ2-3, with 10 nucleotides matching TRBD2. CDR1 SGHVS and CDR2 FNYEAQ come from the germline V gene. The CDR3 runs to 19 residues. J lost 3 bases, V lost 5 bases, and 17 bases had no gene match.

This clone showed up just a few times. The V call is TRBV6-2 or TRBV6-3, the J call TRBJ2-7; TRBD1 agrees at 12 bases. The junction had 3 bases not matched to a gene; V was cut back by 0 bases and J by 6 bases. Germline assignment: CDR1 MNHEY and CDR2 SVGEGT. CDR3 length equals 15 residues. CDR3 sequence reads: CASSYSGTGGSEQYF. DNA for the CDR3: TGTGCCAGCAGTTACTCAGGGACAGGGGGCTCCGAGCAGTACTTC.

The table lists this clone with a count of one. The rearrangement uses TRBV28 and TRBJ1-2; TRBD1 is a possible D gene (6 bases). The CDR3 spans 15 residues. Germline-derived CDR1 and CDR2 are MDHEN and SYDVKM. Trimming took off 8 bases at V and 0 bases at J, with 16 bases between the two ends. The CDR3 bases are TGTGCCAGCCCCTACCCAGGGGAACCTAACTATGGCTACACCTTC. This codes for CASPYPGEPNYGYTF.